The clone carrying this TCR beta chain was found a few times. Its antigen is still unknown. This specimen includes other DNA sequences encoding the same CDR3. With V trimmed by 4 bases and J by 1 base, 2 bases remained unmatched. The V gene's germline CDR1 is SNHLY and CDR2 FYNNEI. CDR3 length equals 15 residues. These data originate in a study of shared clonotypes between healthy human individuals. Overall study context: The donors, a couple of women and a few men, were aged 18 to 49.

Genomic DNA (from each subset) was split evenly across several immunoSEQ plates. Study processing details: Filtering differed since immunoSEQ provided only junctions, with no quality scores. The assay was immunoSEQ multiplex PCR, and TCRdb's table has in-frame clones only and misses some. V, J and clone size are taken as reported in that table, and D and trimming were inferred from the DNA itself. This sample has about half a million clones; 78% occur once, and the top ten carry about 12%. The study's findings and limits: The small donor group covered limited genetic and exposure diversity.

Sequencing used PBMCs. This sequence joins TRBV2 and TRBJ2-2, with 8 bases lining up with TRBD2. The clonotype comes from a middle-aged woman in good health. Some clones in this sample may be carry-over from other donors' samples. CDR3 DNA sequence: TGTGCCAGCAGTGTGCTAGCGGGGAACACCGGGGAGCTGTTTTTT. Amino acid sequence: CASSVLAGNTGELFF.